The 21 T cell receptor beta chains presented below share a single source sample, sequenced in a study of blood T cell repertoires in COVID-19. Clones were read by immunoSEQ multiplex PCR, and TCRdb kept only the in-frame ones, dropping some. The sample has approximately 350,000 clones, about 90% seen once. Material for sequencing was PBMCs or T cells enriched from blood (not recorded which). These receptors were collected from a woman aged 30 to 39 who had recovered from COVID-19.

The rearrangement links TRBV7-2 to TRBJ2-7; 7 bases fit TRBD2. This CDR3 spans 14 amino acids. J lost 3 bases, V lost 0 bases, and 2 bases had no gene match. The germline gives CDR1 SGHTA, CDR2 FQGNSA. This CDR3 is CASSLAGGSYEQYF. The DNA for the CDR3 is TGTGCCAGCAGCTTAGCTGGCGGGAGCTACGAGCAGTACTTC.

This chain connects TRBV6-5 to TRBJ1-2; 8 bases line up with TRBD1. Germline V CDR1 and CDR2: MNHEY, SVGAGI. This CDR3 region has 14 residues. V was clipped by 6 bases and J by 3 bases; unmatched bases: 6. The CDR3 sequence: CASRLTGGDYGYTF. The DNA of the CDR3 is TGTGCCAGCAGGTTAACAGGGGGGGACTATGGCTACACCTTC.

The chain employs TRBV4-1 and TRBJ1-2, with TRBD1 identical over 11 bases. J lost 6 bases, V lost 2 bases, and 8 bases had no gene match. CDR3 length: 16 amino acids. Germline CDR1 reads MGHRA; CDR2 reads YSYEKL. The DNA for the CDR3 is TGCGCCAGCAGCCAATTTAAAGGACAGGGGGCTGATGGCTACACCTTC. It codes for CASSQFKGQGADGYTF.

The chain is built from TRBV20-1 and TRBJ2-2; the match to TRBD1 covers 8 bases. V dropped 3 bases and J dropped 7; count of bases not matched to a gene: 10. This CDR3 contains 15 residues. Germline CDR1 and CDR2: DFQATT and SNEGSKA (reference sequence). In DNA, the CDR3 is TGCAGTGCTAGTGGGACAGGATCATTCGGCGGGGAGCTGTTTTTT. Amino acid sequence: CSASGTGSFGGELFF.

The chain uses TRBV2 and TRBJ2-3, with 9 bases that match TRBD2. The CDR3 has 14 amino acids. Per germline, CDR1 SNHLY and CDR2 FYNNEI. V lost 6 bases to trimming and J lost 5 bases; unmatched junction nucleotides: 6. As DNA, the CDR3 is TGTGCCAGCAGACTAGCGGGCGGTAGAGATACGCAGTATTTT. Amino acids: CASRLAGGRDTQYF.

V is TRBV11-1 and J is TRBJ2-1, with 10 bases identical to TRBD1. Germline values: CDR1 SGHAT, CDR2 FQDESV (reference sequence). V lost 3 bases and J lost 5; bases outside the gene matches: 7. CDR3 length: 16 residues. In DNA, the CDR3 is TGTGCCAGCAGCTTTCCACCGGGACAGGGGCACAATGAGCAGTTCTTC. It translates to CASSFPPGQGHNEQFF.

This chain connects TRBV18 to TRBJ2-1, with 9 bases lining up with TRBD1. Germline V gene sequence: CDR1 KGHSH, CDR2 LQKENI. The CDR3 has 15 amino acids. The trim removed 3 bases at V and 2 bases at J, leaving 2 bases unmatched. DNA of the CDR3: TGTGCCAGCTCACCGGGACAGGGTCCCTACAATGAGCAGTTCTTC. It encodes CASSPGQGPYNEQFF. The entire variable domain, with the rest obtained from reference TRBV18 and TRBJ2-1, is as follows: NAGVMQNPRHLVRRRGQEARLRCSPMKGHSHVYWYRQLPEEGLKFMVYLQKENIIDESGMPKERFSAEFPKEGPSILRIQQVVRGDSAAYFCASSPGQGPYNEQFFGPGTRLTVL.

The gene calls are TRBV19 and TRBJ1-1, with D uncertain. Germline-derived CDR1 and CDR2 are LNHDA and SQIVND (reference sequence). Trimming removed 3 bases at V and 4 bases at J, with 12 bases between. The CDR3 is 14 residues long. The DNA for the CDR3 is TGTGCCAGTAGTATTTCGGGGAGGTCCACTGAAGCTTTCTTT. Translated: CASSISGRSTEAFF.

The chain uses TRBV28 and TRBJ1-1, with D hard to call. The germline V gene has CDR1 MDHEN and CDR2 SYDVKM. Deletions cut 6 bases from V and 0 bases from J, with 8 bases between. The CDR3 sequence is 13 residues long. The DNA for the CDR3 is TGTGCCAGCAGCCCATCAATGAACACTGAAGCTTTCTTT. Amino acids: CASSPSMNTEAFF.

V and J are TRBV27 and TRBJ2-2, with D perhaps TRBD2 (5 bases). This CDR3 has 15 residues. Germline V CDR1 and CDR2: MNHEY, SMNVEV (reference sequence). Trimming left V 2 bases short and J 0 bases short, with 7 bases between. The CDR3: CASSLLASNTGELFF. CDR3 in DNA: TGTGCCAGCAGTTTACTAGCTTCGAACACCGGGGAGCTGTTTTTT.

This rearrangement joins TRBV5-1 to TRBJ1-3; 11 nucleotides match TRBD1. The CDR3 totals 16 residues. J lost 4 bases, V lost 2 bases, and 5 bases had no gene match. CDR1 is SGHRS, CDR2 YFSETQ, per germline. CDR3 bases: TGCGCCAGCAGCTTTGGACAGGGGGCAGCGGGAAACACCATATATTTT. Amino acid sequence: CASSFGQGAAGNTIYF.

J is TRBJ2-7 and V is TRBV28; D perhaps matches TRBD2 (6 bases). V was cut by 2 bases and J by 5 bases, with 13 bases left in between. Germline loops: CDR1 MDHEN, CDR2 SYDVKM. The length of the CDR3 is 14 residues. CDR3 DNA sequence: TGTGCCAGCAGTTTAGCGGGGAATGGAGACGAGCAGTACTTC. Translated, it gives CASSLAGNGDEQYF.

The V call is TRBV10-3, the J call TRBJ2-7; 8 nucleotides match TRBD1. J gave up 2 bases and V 7 bases, and 10 bases lay outside the gene matches. The CDR3 sequence is 15 residues long. Germline V lookup: CDR1 ENHRY, CDR2 SYGVKD. The DNA for the CDR3 is TGTGCCATCACCTCTACGACAGGGGACACCTACGAGCAGTACTTC. Protein sequence: CAITSTTGDTYEQYF.

V is TRBV4-2 and J is TRBJ2-5, with 9 positions matching TRBD1. In germline, CDR1 is LGHNA, CDR2 YNFKEQ. V dropped 2 bases and J dropped 5; count of bases not matched to a gene: 6. The CDR3 runs to 15 residues. CDR3 protein: CASSQRGQGEETQYF. The CDR3 DNA sequence: TGTGCCAGCAGCCAACGGGGACAGGGAGAGGAGACCCAGTACTTC.

The chain links TRBV5-1 to TRBJ1-1, with a possible D match to TRBD1 (5 bases). In germline, CDR1 is SGHRS, CDR2 YFSETQ. This CDR3 contains 15 residues. The V end was cut by 0 bases, the J end by 0 bases, with 9 bases between. The CDR3 nucleotides are TGCGCCAGCAGCTTGGACCCAGGGATGAACACTGAAGCTTTCTTT. It translates to CASSLDPGMNTEAFF.

The table lists this clone with a count of one. The chain uses TRBV18 and TRBJ1-3; D unclear. The CDR3 covers 16 residues. Per germline, CDR1 KGHSH and CDR2 LQKENI. V lost 5 bases to trimming and J lost 1 base, with 15 bases between them. The CDR3 DNA sequence: TGTGCCAGCTCATTAATGACCGACAATTCTGGAAACACCATATATTTT. It yields the protein CASSLMTDNSGNTIYF.

This clone is a singleton in its sample. This chain uses TRBV9 with TRBJ2-5, with D tentatively TRBD2 (6 bases). CDR1 and CDR2 from the germline V gene are SGDLS and YYNGEE. CDR3 size: 15 residues. Trimming pared 3 bases from V and 4 bases from J, leaving 16 bases between. CDR3 bases: TGTGCCAGCAGCGCCGGGACTCCTAGTCGAGAGACCCAGTACTTC. Its protein product is CASSAGTPSRETQYF.

This clone appeared a single time. The sample has other DNA sequences that encode this CDR3 too. The rearrangement links TRBV6-5 to TRBJ2-2; 7 bases are a match to TRBD1. This CDR3 comprises 15 residues. Trimming at V came to 6 bases and at J to 0 bases, leaving 4 bases not matched to a gene. CDR1 is MNHEY and CDR2 is SVGAGI in the germline V gene. The CDR3 spells CASRTGTANTGELFF. Here the CDR3 DNA reads TGTGCCAGCAGGACCGGGACAGCGAACACCGGGGAGCTGTTTTTT.

The J gene is TRBJ1-4, the V gene TRBV7-9, with TRBD1 matching over 7 bases. With 5 bases clipped from V and 5 bases from J, the junction kept 8 bases outside the gene matches. The CDR3 covers 15 residues. Germline CDR1 is SEHNR and CDR2 is FQNEAQ (reference sequence). CDR3 residues: CASSAPTGLNEKLFF. CDR3 coding DNA: TGTGCCAGCAGCGCACCGACAGGGTTAAATGAAAAACTGTTTTTT.

The chain uses TRBV18 and TRBJ1-1, with TRBD1 matching 7 bases. The junction had 4 bases not matched to a gene; V was cut back by 2 bases and J by 1 base. The germline gives CDR1 KGHSH, CDR2 LQKENI. The CDR3 covers 15 residues. CDR3: CASSPMTGQNTEAFF. The CDR3, as DNA: TGTGCCAGCTCACCAATGACAGGGCAGAACACTGAAGCTTTCTTT.

V gene TRBV7-6 combines with J gene TRBJ2-7; TRBD1 matches at 9 bases. This CDR3 is 16 amino acids long. V lost 4 bases and J lost 5; bases outside the gene matches: 12. The germline gives CDR1 SGHVS, CDR2 FNYEAQ. The CDR3 region is CASSSLVGTGKNEQYF. CDR3 coding DNA: TGTGCCAGCAGCTCCCTAGTGGGGACAGGGAAGAACGAGCAGTACTTC.